Listed here are 26 T cell receptor beta chains from one sample, sequenced in a study of T cell responses to AZD1222 COVID-19 vaccine. TCRdb's copy holds only in-frame clones and misses some; the assay was immunoSEQ multiplex PCR. Here the sample spans 150,000 or so clones, around 93% being singletons. The sequencing here drew on peripheral blood, taken on day 0 of AZD1222 vaccination. Receptor source: an adult in good health.

The chain combines TRBV5-1 with TRBJ2-7; maybe TRBD2 (5 bases). Germline-derived CDR1 and CDR2 are SGHRS and YFSETQ. V lost 0 bases and J 3 bases, leaving 10 bases between the germline ends. The CDR3 contains 14 residues. The CDR3 DNA is TGCGCCAGCAGCTTGGCCTTTCGGGACTACGAGCAGTACTTC. Translation: CASSLAFRDYEQYF.

The rearrangement joins TRBV28 to TRBJ1-5; D remains ambiguous. CDR1 MDHEN and CDR2 SYDVKM come from the germline V gene. Trimming took 8 bases from V and 2 from J, leaving 16 bases between them. This CDR3 contains 15 residues. The CDR3 region has the DNA TGTGCCAGCTCCCGCGCGAACTCCGGCAATCAGCCCCAGCATTTT. Protein sequence: CASSRANSGNQPQHF.

The rearrangement links TRBV6-6 to TRBJ1-1; weak D call: TRBD1 (5 bases). Trimming pared 6 bases from V and 8 bases from J, leaving 19 bases between. The CDR3 sequence is 14 residues long. Germline CDR1 and CDR2: MNHNY and SVGAGI (reference sequence). This CDR3 is CASRRQLILLEAFF. CDR3 DNA: TGTGCCAGCAGGCGACAGCTAATACTCCTCGAAGCTTTCTTT.

The V call is TRBV19, the J call TRBJ1-1, with a weak D call TRBD1 (5 bases). The CDR3 contains 13 residues. Germline lookup yields CDR1 LNHDA and CDR2 SQIVND (reference sequence). Trimming took 7 bases from V and 2 from J, leaving 11 bases between them. The CDR3 reads CASKYGGNTEAFF. The CDR3, as DNA: TGTGCCAGTAAATACGGGGGAAACACTGAAGCTTTCTTT.

This chain connects TRBV6-1 to TRBJ2-2, with D perhaps being TRBD1 or TRBD2 (6 bases each). V lost 2 bases, J lost 7 bases, and 11 bases lay in between. The CDR3 sequence is 14 residues long. Germline-derived CDR1 and CDR2 are MNHNS and SASEGT. The CDR3 DNA follows: TGTGCCAGCAGTGAAAGGGGGGCGAACGGGGAGCTGTTTTTT. Residues: CASSERGANGELFF.

The chain uses TRBV5-4 and TRBJ2-1, with 16 bases fitting TRBD2. The CDR3 runs to 20 residues. Germline trimming cut 4 bases from V and 3 bases from J; bases unmatched to any gene: 13. The germline V gene has CDR1 SGHNT and CDR2 YYREEE (reference sequence). CDR3 in DNA: TGTGCCAGCAGCCCCGGGACTAGCGGGAGGGCCCGACGGCTCTACAATGAGCAGTTCTTC. Translation gives CASSPGTSGRARRLYNEQFF.

The V and J genes are TRBV6-4 and TRBJ2-7; D remains unclear. CDR3 size: 11 residues. Trimming stripped 2 bases from V and 10 bases from J, with 9 bases between. Germline V gene lookup returns CDR1 MRHNA and CDR2 SNTAGT. Written as DNA, the CDR3 is TGTGCCAGCAGTGACGGCGGTTTTCAGTACTTC. Translated, it gives CASSDGGFQYF.

The rearrangement joins TRBV7-3 to TRBJ1-1, with D maybe TRBD1 (6 bases). V was clipped by 2 bases and J by 6 bases, with 10 bases between them. The germline V gene has CDR1 SGHTA and CDR2 FQGTGA. The CDR3 covers 13 residues. DNA of the CDR3: TGTGCCAGCAGCTTACTTGGGGGCGCTGAAGCTTTCTTT. It specifies CASSLLGGAEAFF.

The gene calls are TRBV14 and TRBJ2-1; maybe TRBD2 (7 bases). V was cut by 0 bases and J by 6 bases, with 18 bases left in between. The CDR3 length is 17 residues. Germline CDR1 and CDR2: SGHDN and FVKESK. The CDR3: CASSQDRGANVVNEQFF. In DNA form, the CDR3 reads TGTGCCAGCAGCCAAGATCGGGGGGCAAACGTGGTCAATGAGCAGTTCTTC.

This chain links TRBV7-8 with TRBJ1-6, with D possibly matching TRBD1 (6 bases). The CDR3 runs 14 residues. Per germline, CDR1 SGHVS and CDR2 FQNEAQ. Trimming stripped 5 bases from V and 5 bases from J, with 10 bases between. The CDR3 DNA reads TGTGCCAGCAGCCCTGGACAGCATAATTCACCCCTCCACTTT. This codes for CASSPGQHNSPLHF.

There are many counts of this clone. The chain links TRBV5-1 to TRBJ1-6; 11 bases are shared with TRBD1. The V gene's germline CDR1 is SGHRS and CDR2 YFSETQ. V shed 5 bases, J shed 7 bases, and the junction held 8 bases outside the gene matches. The CDR3 length is 16 residues. CDR3: CASRPGQGEWNSPLHF. CDR3 sequence (DNA): TGCGCCAGCAGACCGGGACAGGGGGAATGGAATTCACCCCTCCACTTT.

To note about this clone: Additional DNA sequences in this sample encode the identical CDR3. The V and J genes are TRBV5-1 and TRBJ2-7; no clear D. The germline V gene has CDR1 SGHRS and CDR2 YFSETQ. The V end lost 0 bases, the J end lost 2 bases, and 12 bases lay between the germline ends. CDR3 length equals 15 residues. CDR3 residues: CASSLEWSPAYEQYF. Here the CDR3 DNA reads TGCGCCAGCAGCTTGGAATGGAGTCCGGCCTACGAGCAGTACTTC.

Comment on this clone: The junction differs from germline at one of its ends, possibly a read error. J is TRBJ2-3 and V is TRBV19, with TRBD2 matching 9 bases. Germline V gene data show CDR1 as LNHDA and CDR2 as SQIVND (reference sequence). The CDR3 loop spans 15 amino acids. The CDR3 DNA sequence: TGTGCTAGTATGGCGCTAGCGGGGTCCACAGATACGCAGTATTTT. Encoded protein: CASMALAGSTDTQYF.

The chain combines TRBV5-5 with TRBJ2-5; 9 positions agree with TRBD2. CDR3 size: 15 residues. V lost 5 bases and J lost 5; bases outside the gene matches: 10. Germline CDR1 reads SGHKS; CDR2 reads YYEKEE (reference sequence). DNA of the CDR3: TGTGCCAGCAGTTTCTTCGCGGGAGGGCCTGAGACCCAGTACTTC. Its translation: CASSFFAGGPETQYF.

The chain links TRBV11-2 to TRBJ2-7; 11 bases are shared with TRBD2. Germline V lookup: CDR1 SGHAT, CDR2 FQNNGV. This CDR3 has 13 amino acids. CDR3 residues: CATGTSGTYEQYF. The CDR3 nucleotides read TGTGCAACAGGGACTAGCGGAACCTACGAGCAGTACTTC. The full variable domain, completed using reference TRBV11-2 and TRBJ2-7, is EAGVAQSPRYKIIEKRQSVAFWCNPISGHATLYWYQQILGQGPKLLIQFQNNGVVDDSQLPKDRFSAERLKGVDSTLKIQPAKLEDSAVYLCATGTSGTYEQYFGPGTRLTVT.

A word on this clone: Distinct nucleotide sequences in the sample also encode this CDR3. The chain recombines TRBV4-1 with TRBJ1-1, with D uncertain. CDR3 length: 12 residues. Looked up from germline, CDR1 is MGHRA and CDR2 is YSYEKL. V lost 3 bases and J lost 4, with 6 bases in between. This CDR3 reads CASSHRGTEAFF. The CDR3 DNA reads TGCGCCAGCAGCCACCGGGGCACTGAAGCTTTCTTT.

The genes are TRBV7-3 and TRBJ1-1, with a weak D call TRBD1 (5 bases). Trimming left V 2 bases short and J 1 base short, with 11 bases between. Germline values: CDR1 SGHTA, CDR2 FQGTGA. The CDR3 is made up of 15 amino acids. The CDR3 bases are TGTGCCAGCAGCTTAGGCCGGGGGACGAACACTGAAGCTTTCTTT. This sequence encodes CASSLGRGTNTEAFF.

In its sample, this clone was seen once. The chain is built from TRBV7-2 and TRBJ2-1; D not resolved. The ends were cut back, 2 bases at V and 4 bases at J, with 6 bases in the middle. The CDR3 contains 13 residues. Germline-derived CDR1 and CDR2 are SGHTA and FQGNSA. The CDR3 bases are TGTGCCAGCAGCTTAAGTCTATACAATGAGCAGTTCTTC. It specifies CASSLSLYNEQFF. Based on the CDR3 plus reference TRBV7-2 and TRBJ2-1, the full variable domain is GAGVSQSPSNKVTEKGKDVELRCDPISGHTALYWYRQSLGQGLEFLIYFQGNSAPDKSGLPSDRFSAERTGGSVSTLTIQRTQQEDSAVYLCASSLSLYNEQFFGPGTRLTVL.

This clone has only one observation. The rearrangement uses TRBV10-2 and TRBJ2-3; 10 bases match TRBD2. From germline, CDR1 is WSHSY and CDR2 SAAADI. J lost 6 bases, V lost 4 bases, and 7 bases had no gene match. The CDR3 has 15 residues. CDR3 region: CASSGPSGSTDTQYF. The CDR3 DNA sequence: TGCGCCAGCAGTGGGCCTAGCGGGAGTACCGATACGCAGTATTTT.

This chain joins TRBV2 and TRBJ2-2; D is possibly TRBD1 (5 bases). Trimming cost V 0 bases and J 6 bases, with 11 bases left between them. The CDR3 contains 15 residues. Germline CDR1 and CDR2: SNHLY and FYNNEI. Written as DNA, the CDR3 is TGTGCCAGCAGTGAAGCGTCAGGGAAAGCCGGGGAGCTGTTTTTT. Its protein product is CASSEASGKAGELFF.

The V and J genes are TRBV6-4 and TRBJ1-1, with 9 bases lining up with TRBD1. The CDR3 runs to 14 residues. With 6 bases clipped from V and 1 base from J, the junction kept 3 bases outside the gene matches. The germline V gene has CDR1 MRHNA and CDR2 SNTAGT. The CDR3 here is CASSPDRGNTEAFF. CDR3 in DNA: TGTGCCAGCAGCCCGGACAGGGGGAACACTGAAGCTTTCTTT.

V is TRBV27 and J is TRBJ2-5, with 7 bases lining up with TRBD1. V was clipped by 5 bases and J by 6 bases; unmatched bases: 12. There are 15 residues in the CDR3. The V gene's germline CDR1 is MNHEY and CDR2 SMNVEV (reference sequence). The CDR3 DNA reads as TGTGCCAGCAGTCCTCGACAGGGAATCGTAAAGACCCAGTACTTC. Its translation: CASSPRQGIVKTQYF.

This clone was seen only a few times. The chain is built from TRBV7-2 and TRBJ1-5; 7 nucleotides agree with TRBD1. Germline lookup yields CDR1 SGHTA and CDR2 FQGNSA. J was trimmed by 5 bases and V by 1 base; bases with no gene match: 5. The CDR3 is 15 residues long. For the CDR3, the DNA is TGTGCCAGCAGCTTAGTATCAGGGGGGTATCAGCCCCAGCATTTT. Its protein is CASSLVSGGYQPQHF.

The chain joins TRBV7-2 to TRBJ2-3; no definite D call. The germline V and J ends were trimmed by 2 bases and 5 bases, with 2 bases remaining between them. Germline CDR1 reads SGHTA; CDR2 reads FQGNSA. This CDR3 has 11 amino acids. The CDR3 loop reads CASSLRDTQYF. Here the CDR3 DNA reads TGTGCCAGCAGCTTACGAGATACGCAGTATTTT.

The chain combines TRBV27 with TRBJ2-1, with D perhaps being TRBD1 or TRBD2 (5 bases each). Germline CDR1 is MNHEY and CDR2 is SMNVEV (reference sequence). The CDR3 runs to 14 residues. V lost 3 bases to trimming and J lost 6 bases, with 12 bases between them. CDR3 loop: CASSLRVGVNEQFF. The DNA for the CDR3 is TGTGCCAGCAGTTTGAGGGTGGGGGTCAATGAGCAGTTCTTC.

CDR3 sequence reads: CASSTTGTGQSPLHF. The CDR3, as DNA: TGCGCCAGCAGCACCACCGGGACAGGGCAATCACCCCTCCACTTT. V gene TRBV5-1 combines with J gene TRBJ1-6; 9 bases line up with TRBD1. J gave up 10 bases and V 4 bases, and 9 bases lay outside the gene matches. Germline V gene lookup returns CDR1 SGHRS and CDR2 YFSETQ. The CDR3 covers 15 residues.